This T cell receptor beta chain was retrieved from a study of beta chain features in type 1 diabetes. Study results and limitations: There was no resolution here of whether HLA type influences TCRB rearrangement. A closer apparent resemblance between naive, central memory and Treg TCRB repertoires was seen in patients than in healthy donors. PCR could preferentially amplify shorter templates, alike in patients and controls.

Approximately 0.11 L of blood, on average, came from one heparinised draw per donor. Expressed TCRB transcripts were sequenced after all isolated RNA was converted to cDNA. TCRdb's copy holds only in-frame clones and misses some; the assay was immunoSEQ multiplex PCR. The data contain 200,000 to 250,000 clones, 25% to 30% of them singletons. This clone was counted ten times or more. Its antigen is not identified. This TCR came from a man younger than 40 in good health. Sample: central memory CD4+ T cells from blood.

The CDR3 loop reads CASGPGGGYTF. As DNA, the CDR3 is TGTGCCAGCGGTCCAGGGGGAGGCTACACCTTC. The chain is built from TRBV6-5 and TRBJ1-2; 7 bases agree with TRBD1. The germline V gene encodes CDR1 MNHEY and CDR2 SVGAGI. The CDR3 covers 11 residues. J was trimmed by 8 bases and V by 8 bases; bases with no gene match: 5.